These 20 T cell receptor beta chains were sequenced from one sample in a study of post-analysis software for immune sequencing data. Unique molecular identifiers tagged the TCR beta cDNA libraries. Via MiXCR, TCRdb re-called the PCR reads, giving one row per CDR3 protein. The table includes 250,000 to 300,000 distinct CDR3 sequences, 36% detected once. These TCRs are of unknown antigen specificity. Regarding the study as a whole: TRBV segments more frequent in patients than in controls numbered roughly five and included TRBV5-6, TRBV5-1 and TRBV20-1.

The sequencing sample was made of blood. The receptor set was obtained from a girl aged 5-17 years with multiple sclerosis.

The CDR3 protein is CSARDLGEAFF. CDR3 in DNA: TGCAGCGCCAGGGACCTGGGTGAAGCTTTCTTT. V and J are TRBV29-1 and TRBJ1-1, with a weak D call TRBD1 (5 bases). V was pared by 7 bases and J by 7 bases, with 13 bases between. CDR3 length: 11 residues. Germline lookup yields CDR1 SQVTM and CDR2 ANQGSEA.

This chain joins TRBV9 and TRBJ2-1; 9 positions match TRBD2. The J call is doubtful: the DNA matches TRBJ2-7 better. CDR1 and CDR2 (germline): SGDLS, YYNGEE. The CDR3 covers 17 residues. The CDR3, as DNA: TGTGCCAGCAGCGTAGACGTAGCGGGGGCCTCCTACAATGAGCAGTACTTC. It codes for CASSVDVAGASYNEQYF.

This clonotype was counted only a few times. A much larger clone lies a single base off, so this may be a read error. This sequence joins TRBV20-1 and TRBJ1-2, with a weak D call TRBD1 (5 bases). The V gene lost 6 bases and the J gene lost 0 bases, with 11 bases spanning the gap. The CDR3 consists of 13 residues. Germline CDR1 reads DFQATT; CDR2 reads SNEGSKA (reference sequence). CDR3 DNA sequence: TGCAGTGCCGGGGGATATACTAACTATGGCTACACCTTC. Protein sequence: CSAGGYTNYGYTF.

On this clonotype itself: A read error may be the cause here, since a much bigger clone is one base away. The chain couples TRBV9 to TRBJ2-1; D possibly uses TRBD1 or TRBD2 (5 bases each). The germline V gene has CDR1 SGDLS and CDR2 YYNGEE. The CDR3 spans 18 residues. In DNA form, the CDR3 reads TGTGCCAGCAGCGTATCGTTGCTGGGGGAGTTAAACTACAATGAGCGGTTCTTC. Translated, it gives CASSVSLLGELNYNERFF.

This clonotype was found many times. The chain is built from TRBV9 and TRBJ1-2; no reliable D call. Trimming stripped 0 bases from V and 3 bases from J, with 3 bases between. Germline V gene data show CDR1 as SGDLS and CDR2 as YYNGEE. The CDR3 is made up of 12 amino acids. In DNA, the CDR3 is TGTGCCAGCAGCGTAGGGGACTATGGCTACACCTTC. It yields the protein CASSVGDYGYTF.

This clonotype was detected many times. This chain joins TRBV4-1 and TRBJ1-6; D uncertain. The CDR3 runs 18 residues. Germline V gives CDR1 MGHRA, CDR2 YSYEKL. With 0 bases removed from V and 8 bases from J, the gap between germline ends came to 20 bases. The CDR3 region has the DNA TGCGCCAGCAGCCAAGATAGAGCGAGGTCGGACTCGGATTCACCCCTCCACTTT. Protein product: CASSQDRARSDSDSPLHF.

This clonotype has a count of ten or more. CDR3 sequence reads: CSVPKRGGPYNEQFF. The DNA for the CDR3 is TGCAGCGTCCCAAAGCGGGGGGGCCCTTACAATGAGCAGTTCTTC. V and J are TRBV29-1 and TRBJ2-1; 10 bases align to TRBD2. J gave up 4 bases and V 6 bases, and 9 bases lay outside the gene matches. The CDR3 is made up of 15 amino acids. Looked up from germline, CDR1 is SQVTM and CDR2 is ANQGSEA.

This clonotype was found many times. This chain connects TRBV15 to TRBJ2-5, with TRBD1 matching 8 bases. The ends lost 1 base at V and 9 bases at J; junction bases unmatched: 10. The CDR3 is made up of 15 amino acids. The germline CDR1 and CDR2 sequences are LNHNV and YYDKDF (reference sequence). CDR3 region: CATSRGSDRGSPQYF. Written as DNA, the CDR3 is TGTGCCACCAGCAGAGGCTCCGACAGGGGAAGCCCCCAGTACTTC.

The gene calls are TRBV7-9 and TRBJ1-5, with TRBD1 identical over 7 bases. The V gene end was trimmed by 0 bases and the J gene end by 5 bases; junction bases not matched to a gene: 1. There are 14 residues in the CDR3. Germline V gene data show CDR1 as SEHNR and CDR2 as FQNEAQ (reference sequence). CDR3 protein: CASSLAQGDQPQHF. The CDR3 DNA is TGTGCCAGCAGCTTAGCCCAGGGGGATCAGCCCCAGCATTTT.

For this clonotype: Relative to the germline gene, one junction end is altered; a read error may explain this. This chain connects TRBV20-1 to TRBJ2-1; D is unclear. The CDR3 is made up of 12 amino acids. Germline values: CDR1 DFQATT, CDR2 SNEGSKA (reference sequence). The DNA of the CDR3 is TGCAGTGTTAGATCTGGACACAATGAGCAGTTCTTC. This translates into CSVRSGHNEQFF.

Turning to this clonotype: A much larger clone is a single base away; this may be a read error. The chain uses TRBV7-2 and TRBJ2-3; D gene uncertain. In germline, CDR1 is SGHTA, CDR2 FQGNSA. V lost 1 base to trimming and J lost 10 bases, with 9 bases between them. The CDR3 totals 12 residues. The CDR3 here is CASSLDLDAQYF. The CDR3 coding sequence is TGTGCCAGCAGCTTAGACCTAGACGCGCAGTATTTT.

At least ten counts were recorded for this clonotype. The CDR3 DNA follows: TGTGCCAGCAGTCAAAGGGGAGGGGGCGAGCAGTACTTC. This codes for CASSQRGGGEQYF. J is TRBJ2-7 and V is TRBV28, with D possibly being TRBD2 (7 bases). Germline CDR1 is MDHEN and CDR2 is SYDVKM. With 5 bases removed from V and 6 bases from J, the gap between germline ends came to 14 bases. CDR3 length equals 13 residues.

The table lists this clonotype with many counts. This chain uses TRBV2 with TRBJ2-6, with 8 bases that match TRBD1. The CDR3 loop spans 17 amino acids. In germline, CDR1 is SNHLY, CDR2 FYNNEI. V lost 6 bases to trimming and J lost 0 bases; unmatched junction nucleotides: 7. CDR3 DNA: TGTGCCAGCAGGCGTCAACAGGGGGGCTCTGGGGCCAACGTCCTGACTTTC. This sequence encodes CASRRQQGGSGANVLTF.

The sample holds many counts of this clonotype. The chain couples TRBV27 to TRBJ2-5, with D possibly being TRBD1 or TRBD2 (6 bases each). V lost 5 bases and J lost 5, with 15 bases in between. The CDR3 totals 14 residues. Per germline, CDR1 MNHEY and CDR2 SMNVEV (reference sequence). CDR3 amino acids: CASSPWGAGETQYF. CDR3 coding DNA: TGTGCCAGCAGTCCTTGGGGGGCTGGTGAGACCCAGTACTTC.

As regards this clonotype: A much larger clonotype is one base distant, so this may be a read error. The V and J genes are TRBV20-1 and TRBJ2-1, with 9 nucleotides matching TRBD1. CDR1 is DFQATT, CDR2 SNEGSKA, per germline (reference sequence). The CDR3 length is 14 residues. Here the CDR3 DNA reads TGCAGTGCTAGCGACAGGGGGATCTACAGTGAGCAGTTCTTC. This encodes CSASDRGIYSEQFF.

The gene calls are TRBV29-1 and TRBJ2-3; no definite D call. Germline V CDR1 and CDR2: SQVTM, ANQGSEA. This CDR3 has 12 residues. V was trimmed by 3 bases and J by 1 base, leaving 5 bases between them. CDR3 sequence: CSVDTGTDTQYF. The CDR3 DNA follows: TGCAGCGTTGATACGGGCACAGATACGCAGTATTTT.

V gene TRBV2 combines with J gene TRBJ1-5; 7 nucleotides align to TRBD1. This CDR3 contains 15 residues. From germline, CDR1 is SNHLY and CDR2 FYNNEI. The ends lost 6 bases at V and 7 bases at J; junction bases unmatched: 12. This CDR3 is CASSQRRDRRQPQHF. CDR3 nucleotide sequence: TGTGCCAGCAGCCAACGCCGGGACAGACGGCAGCCCCAGCATTTT.

The chain couples TRBV24-1 to TRBJ2-5; tentative D call: TRBD1 (6 bases). The CDR3 contains 15 residues. CDR1 and CDR2 (germline): KGHDR, SFDVKD. V lost 4 bases and J 2 bases, leaving 13 bases between the germline ends. The CDR3 sequence is CATSDHRELQETQYF. The CDR3 nucleotides read TGTGCCACCAGTGACCACAGGGAGCTTCAAGAGACCCAGTACTTC.

V and J are TRBV5-1 and TRBJ2-1, with TRBD2 matching 7 bases. Trimming removed 0 bases from V and 8 bases from J; junction bases left unmatched: 2. The germline gives CDR1 SGHRS, CDR2 YFSETQ. The CDR3 has 13 amino acids. CDR3 loop: CASSLGGSYEQFF. The CDR3 region has the DNA TGCGCCAGCAGCTTGGGCGGGAGTTATGAGCAGTTCTTC.

Regarding this clonotype: Given a much more abundant clone one base away, this may be a read error. V gene TRBV12-3 or TRBV12-4 combines with J gene TRBJ2-7; unclear D gene. Trimming stripped 5 bases from V and 7 bases from J, with 24 bases between. The CDR3 length is 16 residues. CDR3 sequence reads: CASSAGNRSRTNEQYF. Written as DNA, the CDR3 is TGTGCCAGCAGTGCCGGAAACCGCAGCCGGACCAATGAGCAGTACTTC.